Below are 20 T cell receptor beta chains sequenced from a single sample in a study of blood T cells in healthy people across ages. A second PCR of 7 to 11 cycles used a sample-barcoded 5' primer and a J-beta primer mix. Each CDR3 protein is one row after TCRdb ran MiXCR on the 5' RACE reads. The table lists fewer than 800,000 distinct CDR3 sequences, 32% of them singletons, with approximately 15% in the top ten. The sample was blood. These receptors originate from a woman older than 75 in good health.

Details on this clonotype: One base away lies a much larger clone, so this may be a sequencing read error. The chain carries TRBV10-3 and TRBJ1-2; weak D call: TRBD1 (6 bases). Trimming left V 6 bases short and J 4 bases short, with 12 bases between. In germline, CDR1 is ENHRY, CDR2 SYGVKD. This CDR3 is 13 amino acids long. The CDR3 spells CAIRGEGGYGYTF. CDR3 sequence (DNA): TGTGCCATCAGGGGGGAAGGGGGCTATGGCTACACCTTC.

This clonotype appeared many times. The chain combines TRBV3-1 with TRBJ2-3; 12 bases agree with TRBD2. J lost 2 bases, V lost 4 bases, and 4 bases had no gene match. Germline assignment: CDR1 LGHDT and CDR2 YNNKEL (reference sequence). The CDR3 consists of 16 residues. CDR3 protein: CASSRTSGEHTDTQYF. The CDR3 nucleotides are TGTGCCAGCAGCCGGACTAGCGGGGAGCACACAGATACGCAGTATTTT.

On this clonotype itself: Given the absence of the conserved phenylalanine or tryptophan at the CDR3 end, a read error is likely. The rearrangement uses TRBV6-5 and TRBJ1-5; 7 bases fit TRBD1. V gave up 6 bases and J gave up 2 bases; unmatched junction bases: 4. Germline V gene lookup returns CDR1 MNHEY and CDR2 SVGAGI. The CDR3 is made up of 14 amino acids. The CDR3 DNA is TGTGCCAGCAGAGCAGGGGGAGGCAATCAGCCCCAGCATGTT. Encoded protein: CASRAGGGNQPQHV.

Concerning this clonotype: A much larger clone differs by one base, so this may be a read error. The chain uses TRBV13 and TRBJ2-1, with D possibly matching TRBD1 (7 bases). Germline V lookup: CDR1 PRHDT, CDR2 FYEKMQ (reference sequence). The CDR3 runs 15 residues. Trimming removed 11 bases at V and 5 bases at J, with 22 bases between. CDR3 sequence: CAGTSGGPFHNEQFF. Written as DNA, the CDR3 is TGTGCCGGCACCTCAGGGGGGCCCTTCCACAATGAGCAGTTCTTC.

This clonotype was seen ten or more times. The V call is TRBV5-4, the J call TRBJ2-3; D might be TRBD1 or TRBD2, each matching 6 bases. Per germline, CDR1 SGHNT and CDR2 YYREEE (reference sequence). This CDR3 has 15 residues. V shed 7 bases and J shed 0 bases, with 15 bases lying between them. As DNA, the CDR3 is TGTGCCAGCGCGGCAAGGGGGGCTAGCACAGATACGCAGTATTTT. This sequence encodes CASAARGASTDTQYF.

This clonotype was observed at least ten times. The chain employs TRBV5-1 and TRBJ2-5; TRBD1 agrees at 7 bases. In germline, CDR1 is SGHRS, CDR2 YFSETQ. V lost 0 bases and J lost 5; bases outside the gene matches: 7. This CDR3 is 15 amino acids long. CDR3 region: CASSLASATGETQYF. CDR3 nucleotide sequence: TGCGCCAGCAGCTTGGCCTCTGCGACAGGGGAGACCCAGTACTTC.

This clonotype was picked up many times. The genes are TRBV20-1 and TRBJ2-7, with D possibly being TRBD1 (5 bases). The CDR3 covers 12 residues. The V end was cut by 6 bases, the J end by 5 bases, with 14 bases between. Germline V CDR1 and CDR2: DFQATT, SNEGSKA (reference sequence). The DNA for the CDR3 is TGCAGTGCCCCGGACACCGACCACGAGCAGTACTTC. It yields the protein CSAPDTDHEQYF.

The rearrangement joins TRBV5-1 to TRBJ2-1; 7 bases fit TRBD1. Per the germline V gene, CDR1 is SGHRS and CDR2 is YFSETQ. The CDR3 runs 13 residues. V shed 4 bases and J 10 bases; nucleotides not matched to a gene: 8. CDR3 residues: CASSRRQGQEQFF. Written as DNA, the CDR3 is TGCGCCAGCAGCCGTAGACAGGGTCAGGAGCAGTTCTTC.

A remark on this clonotype: A clone one base away is much larger, so this may be a read error. The rearrangement links TRBV11-2 to TRBJ2-5; D unresolved. Germline V gene data show CDR1 as SGHAT and CDR2 as FQNNGV. Trimming pared 6 bases from V and 2 bases from J, leaving 16 bases between. The CDR3 runs to 15 residues. The CDR3 reads CASSLSLTEQETQYF. The CDR3 coding sequence is TGTGCCAGCAGTTTAAGTCTAACTGAACAAGAGACCCAGTACTTC. The complete variable domain, with remaining parts taken from reference TRBV11-2 and TRBJ2-5, reads EAGVAQSPRYKIIEKRQSVAFWCNPISGHATLYWYQQILGQGPKLLIQFQNNGVVDDSQLPKDRFSAERLKGVDSTLKIQPAKLEDSAVYLCASSLSLTEQETQYFGPGTRLLVL.

Notes on this clonotype: Its ends do not fully match the called genes, so a read error is possible. The J gene is TRBJ1-2, the V gene TRBV6-1; the match to TRBD1 covers 9 bases. CDR1 is MNHNS, CDR2 SASEGT, per germline. The CDR3 has 14 residues. CDR3 sequence (DNA): TGTGCCAGCAGGGAAGCGGGACAGGGTTACGGCTACACCTTC. Residues: CASREAGQGYGYTF.

In regard to this clonotype: A read error may account for a junction end that differs from germline. The rearrangement uses TRBV6-1 and TRBJ2-7; 7 bases fit TRBD1. The last part of the DNA fits TRBJ2-5 better; the J call may be wrong. The V gene's germline CDR1 is MNHNS and CDR2 SASEGT. The CDR3 extends over 16 amino acids. The CDR3 nucleotides read TGTGCCGGCAGTGAAGAAACGGGCAGGGGGACAGAGACCCAGTACTTC. This sequence encodes CAGSEETGRGTETQYF.

This clonotype was counted only a few times. The chain uses TRBV7-2 and TRBJ1-6; perhaps TRBD1 as D (6 bases). Looked up from germline, CDR1 is SGHTA and CDR2 is FQGNSA. The CDR3 loop spans 14 amino acids. The V end was cut by 5 bases, the J end by 3 bases, with 8 bases between. CDR3 in amino acids: CASSPGHYNSPLHF. Written as DNA, the CDR3 is TGTGCCAGCAGCCCGGGACACTATAATTCACCCCTCCACTTT.

This clonotype occurred many times. The chain recombines TRBV12-3 or TRBV12-4 with TRBJ2-7, with 8 bases fitting TRBD1. The CDR3 runs 14 residues. The trim removed 5 bases at V and 0 bases at J, leaving 3 bases unmatched. This CDR3 is CASSHRGTSYEQYF. CDR3 in DNA: TGTGCCAGCAGTCACAGGGGGACCTCCTACGAGCAGTACTTC.

This clonotype occurred many times. The chain is built from TRBV28 and TRBJ2-3; D is uncertain. Germline lookup yields CDR1 MDHEN and CDR2 SYDVKM. Trimming stripped 2 bases from V and 0 bases from J, with 9 bases between. This CDR3 has 15 residues. For the CDR3, the DNA is TGTGCCAGCAGTTTAATTAGAGCTAGCACAGATACGCAGTATTTT. It yields the protein CASSLIRASTDTQYF.

This clonotype was counted only a few times. This chain joins TRBV6-5 and TRBJ2-5, with D possibly matching TRBD2 (7 bases). In germline, CDR1 is MNHEY, CDR2 SVGAGI. V dropped 4 bases and J dropped 4 bases, with 13 bases sitting between them. There are 14 residues in the CDR3. The CDR3 is CASSWVGGAETQYF. The CDR3 DNA sequence: TGTGCCAGCAGTTGGGTGGGGGGGGCAGAGACCCAGTACTTC.

This clonotype has at least ten counts. The V gene is TRBV6-2 or TRBV6-3, the J gene TRBJ2-2, with D uncertain. Per the germline V gene, CDR1 is MNHEY and CDR2 is SVGEGT. The ends were cut back, 0 bases at V and 1 base at J, with 9 bases in the middle. CDR3 length: 16 residues. This CDR3 reads CASSYSVGMNTGELFF. DNA of the CDR3: TGTGCCAGCAGTTACTCGGTAGGGATGAACACCGGGGAGCTGTTTTTT.

This clonotype was seen a few times. The rearrangement links TRBV16 to TRBJ1-6; 9 bases match TRBD1. V lost 0 bases, J lost 9 bases, and 9 bases stayed unmatched. This CDR3 comprises 17 residues. CDR1 KGHSY and CDR2 FQNENV come from the germline V gene. The CDR3: CASSQSSGQGLSSPLHF. For the CDR3, the DNA is TGTGCCAGCAGCCAATCGTCGGGACAGGGCCTAAGTTCACCCCTCCACTTT.

Many counts were recorded for this clonotype. The chain combines TRBV6-1 with TRBJ2-5; tentatively, D is TRBD1 (6 bases). V lost 3 bases and J lost 0, with 14 bases in between. The CDR3 is 16 amino acids. Per germline, CDR1 MNHNS and CDR2 SASEGT. The CDR3 region has the DNA TGTGCCAGCAGTGAGGGGGCGGGTGCGTACCAAGAGACCCAGTACTTC. Amino acid sequence: CASSEGAGAYQETQYF.

This clonotype was observed a handful of times. This may arise from a read error, as a much more abundant clone is one base away. The gene calls are TRBV7-6 and TRBJ2-7; unclear D gene. CDR3 length equals 12 residues. The germline CDR1 and CDR2 sequences are SGHVS and FNYEAQ. V lost 1 base and J lost 10, with 11 bases in between. The chain's CDR3 is CASSLDERGQYF. For the CDR3, the DNA is TGTGCCAGCAGCTTAGACGAAAGAGGACAGTACTTC.

This clonotype was observed many times. The genes are TRBV12-3 or TRBV12-4 and TRBJ2-1; 7 positions match TRBD2. CDR3 size: 16 residues. Trimming removed 7 bases from V and 4 bases from J; junction bases left unmatched: 13. This chain's CDR3 is CASTPLGGGKYNEQFF. The CDR3 DNA follows: TGTGCCAGCACCCCATTGGGGGGAGGGAAATACAATGAGCAGTTCTTC.